This TCR beta chain was sequenced during a study of blood T cell repertoires in COVID-19. Study at large: Material from acute and convalescent COVID-19 was sourced from the United States, Italy and Spain.

The table came from immunoSEQ multiplex PCR; TCRdb's copy has only in-frame clones and leaves some out. The sample has 52,000 or so clones, 70% to 90% seen once; the top ten hold over 25%. The germline CDR1 and CDR2 sequences are SGHTA and FQGTGA. CDR3 length: 14 residues. The V end was cut by 6 bases, the J end by 8 bases, with 14 bases between. Material for sequencing was peripheral blood. The chain combines TRBV7-3 with TRBJ1-6; tentatively, D is TRBD1 (5 bases). The receptor was isolated from a human donor in a cohort sampled during active COVID-19. In DNA form, the CDR3 reads TGTGCCAGCAGTCGGGACTCTATCGATTCACCCCTCCACTTT. It encodes CASSRDSIDSPLHF.